The rows below give T cell receptor beta chains drawn from one sample of a study of cytomegalovirus exposure and HLA in healthy donors. This table comes from immunoSEQ multiplex PCR, and its TCRdb copy is limited to in-frame clones, with some not included. The table includes about 140,000 clones, roughly four fifths detected once. The sample was PBMCs. Receptors originate from a woman aged 35 to 49 in good health and CMV-seronegative. The CDR3 runs from the conserved cysteine through the conserved F or W. A D gene is named only where the DNA matches it firmly. Clone sizes are given selectively: once, few, many, or a class where the clone is expanded.

TGTGCCAGCAGCTTGGGGCCAGATACGCAGTATTTT | CASSLGPDTQYF | NA | NA | TRBJ2-3 | TRBV7-3
TGTGCCAGCAGTTTTCCGCTAGGGGATCAGCCCCAGCATTTT | CASSFPLGDQPQHF | NA | few | TRBJ1-5 | TRBV6-6
TGTGCCAGCACCGAGGTGTGGAACACTGAAGCTTTCTTT | CASTEVWNTEAFF | NA | NA | TRBJ1-1 | TRBV2
TGTGCCAGCAGTGACGGGACAGCGCAAAATTCACCCCTCCACTTT | CASSDGTAQNSPLHF | TRBD1 | once | TRBJ1-6 | TRBV25-1
TGTGCCAGCAGCTCTACGGGTTTAAATGAAAAACTGTTTTTT | CASSSTGLNEKLFF | NA | NA | TRBJ1-4 | TRBV7-2
TGTGCCAGCAGTTACTTTGTGGCTAGCGGGGGGGTCGAGCAGTACTTC | CASSYFVASGGVEQYF | TRBD2 | NA | TRBJ2-7 | TRBV6-5
TGTGCCAGCCGATTTACAGGGCCGGGACAGCCCCAGCATTTT | CASRFTGPGQPQHF | NA | NA | TRBJ1-5 | TRBV19
TGTGCTAGCAGCCCACTTGGGACAGGGGGCCAAGAGACCCAGTACTTC | CASSPLGTGGQETQYF | TRBD1 | NA | TRBJ2-5 | TRBV7-7
TGTGCCAGTAGTATAGACCCCGGGACAGGGGTTGGCAGTGAGCAGTTCTTC | CASSIDPGTGVGSEQFF | TRBD1 | NA | TRBJ2-1 | TRBV19
TGTGCCAGCAGCTTATGGCACAGACCTTGCTATGGCTACACCTTC | CASSLWHRPCYGYTF | NA | NA | TRBJ1-2 | TRBV7-4
TGTGCCAGCAGCTTGAGAACAGATGGCTACACCTTC | CASSLRTDGYTF | NA | NA | TRBJ1-2 | TRBV5-6
TGTGCCAGCAGCCCGGGACAGGGGGCTTCCTACGAGCAGTACTTC | CASSPGQGASYEQYF | TRBD1 | few | TRBJ2-7 | TRBV5-6
TGCGCCAGCAGCCGATCACCCGGACTAGAAGGTGCAGATACGCAGTATTTT | CASSRSPGLEGADTQYF | TRBD2 | few | TRBJ2-3 | TRBV4-1
TGTGCCAGTAGTACCACGGACTTCCAGACGCAGTATTTT | CASSTTDFQTQYF | NA | NA | TRBJ2-3 | TRBV19
TGTGCCAGCAGCTTTAATTCCGGGACAGCGAACTATGGCTACACCTTC | CASSFNSGTANYGYTF | TRBD1 | NA | TRBJ1-2 | TRBV7-2
TGTGCCAGCAGCCAACCCGGGAGTGGGGAAAAACTGTTTTTT | CASSQPGSGEKLFF | NA | NA | TRBJ1-4 | TRBV7-9
TGTGCCAGCAGCTCCGGGACAGGGACGACCTACAATGAGCAGTTCTTC | CASSSGTGTTYNEQFF | TRBD1 | NA | TRBJ2-1 | TRBV7-9
TGTGCCAGCAGCTTCGCCGACAGGGGCTATGGCTACACCTTC | CASSFADRGYGYTF | TRBD1 | few | TRBJ1-2 | TRBV5-4
TGTGCCAGCAGGGAGGGCCTAGTGGGGGATGAGCAGTTCTTC | CASREGLVGDEQFF | NA | once | TRBJ2-1 | TRBV2
TGTGCCAGCAGCCCGAGCCTTGAGCAGTTCTTC | CASSPSLEQFF | NA | NA | TRBJ2-1 | TRBV11-1
TGCGCCAGCAGCCAAGCCCCGGGGGAAGAGACCCAGTACTTC | CASSQAPGEETQYF | NA | NA | TRBJ2-5 | TRBV4-1
TGTGCCTGGAGGGCCACAGGGGTTCGGCAGCCCCAGCATTTT | CAWRATGVRQPQHF | TRBD1 | few | TRBJ1-5 | TRBV30
TGTGCCAGCAGTGACTTACAGGCTATGAACACTGAAGCTTTCTTT | CASSDLQAMNTEAFF | NA | NA | TRBJ1-1 | TRBV2
TGTGCCAGCAGCCTGACAGGGGAGGGAGAAAAACTGTTTTTT | CASSLTGEGEKLFF | TRBD1 | few | TRBJ1-4 | TRBV7-6
TGTGCCAGCAGTGGCTGGACTAGCGGGACCCAACTAGCCAAAAACATTCAGTACTTC | CASSGWTSGTQLAKNIQYF | TRBD2 | NA | TRBJ2-4 | TRBV6-1
TGTGCCAGCAGCGGACAGGGGAATGAGCAGTTCTTC | CASSGQGNEQFF | TRBD1 | NA | TRBJ2-1 | TRBV6-6
TGTGCCAGCAGCGTCTCAGGCGGGATTACCTACGAGCAGTACTTC | CASSVSGGITYEQYF | NA | NA | TRBJ2-7 | TRBV9
TGTGCCAGCAGTTCCCAGCGGGGGGGAATTACCCCCTACGAGCAGTACTTC | CASSSQRGGITPYEQYF | TRBD2 | NA | TRBJ2-7 | TRBV27
TGTGCCAGCAGCCAAGAACAGGGCCCACCAGGAGAGACCCAGTACTTC | CASSQEQGPPGETQYF | NA | NA | TRBJ2-5 | TRBV4-2
TGCGCCAGCAGCCCGGGACAGGCCCCCCAAGAGACCCAGTACTTC | CASSPGQAPQETQYF | TRBD1 | NA | TRBJ2-5 | TRBV5-1
TGCGCCAGCAGCCCCCCAACATCGAACACTGAAGCTTTCTTT | CASSPPTSNTEAFF | NA | NA | TRBJ1-1 | TRBV4-1
TGTGCCAGCTCACCAAACCCGACGGGAGGAGAACCCTCCTACGAGCAGTACTTC | CASSPNPTGGEPSYEQYF | TRBD2 | once | TRBJ2-7 | TRBV18
TGTGCCAGCACTATGGGGGGGACTAATGAAAAACTGTTTTTT | CASTMGGTNEKLFF | NA | NA | TRBJ1-4 | TRBV6-1
TGTGCCAGCAGTACGGACACAGACTATGGCTACACCTTC | CASSTDTDYGYTF | NA | NA | TRBJ1-2 | TRBV2
TGTGCCAGCTCCGCGGGTTTGGGACTAGCGGGAGATACGCAGTATTTT | CASSAGLGLAGDTQYF | TRBD2 | NA | TRBJ2-3 | TRBV7-9
TGTGCCAGCAGTGAATTACAGACCGGGGAGCTGTTTTTT | CASSELQTGELFF | NA | NA | TRBJ2-2 | TRBV2
TGTGCCAGCAGTTGGGGAGGCAGCCAAGAGACCCAGTACTTC | CASSWGGSQETQYF | NA | NA | TRBJ2-5 | TRBV6-6
TGTGCCAGCAGCGTAGACGGGACTAGCGAAGAGACCCAGTACTTC | CASSVDGTSEETQYF | TRBD2 | once | TRBJ2-5 | TRBV9
TGTGCCAGCAGCTTGGGCGCAGGGCTTGAATCAGGAGGCTACACCTTC | CASSLGAGLESGGYTF | NA | NA | TRBJ1-2 | TRBV5-4
TGTGCCAGCAGTGAAAGCGCGATGGGGCAGTACTTC | CASSESAMGQYF | NA | NA | TRBJ2-7 | TRBV6-5
TGTGCCAGCAGCCCGGGACAGGGATACAATGAGCAGTTCTTC | CASSPGQGYNEQFF | TRBD1 | NA | TRBJ2-1 | TRBV9
TGTGCCTCTCGAGAAGGACACCCAGAAGCTTTCTTT | CASREGHPEAFF | NA | NA | TRBJ1-1 | TRBV2
TGTGCCAGCAGCTTCGGACAGGGGGGTGGCTACACCTTC | CASSFGQGGGYTF | TRBD1 | NA | TRBJ1-2 | TRBV5-4